A selection of T cell receptor beta chains follows, all from one sample in a study of CD8+ T cells in alopecia areata. Produced via immunoSEQ multiplex PCR; TCRdb's table is partial and in-frame only. The data hold around 290,000 clones, with roughly 50% observed a single time. The sequencing used CD4+ T cells sorted from blood, collected at week 24, from a patient treated with tofacitinib. These receptors were taken from a human donor with alopecia areata. Each CDR3 is given with its conserved first and last residue. A D gene is named only where the DNA matches it firmly. Some rows have no size entry. The others give once, few or many, or a class for an expanded clone.

abundance	v_gene	j_gene	d_gene	CDR3nt	CDR3aa
-	TRBV10-3	TRBJ1-5	-	TGTGCCATCAGTGATCCCGGGGGGCCCCAGCATTTT	CAISDPGGPQHF
-	TRBV15	TRBJ1-4	TRBD1	TGTGCCACCAGTAGTACGGCAGGGGGGACTAATGAAAAACTGTTTTTT	CATSSTAGGTNEKLFF
few	TRBV20-1	TRBJ2-1	-	TGCAGTGCTAGATCGCACAATGAGCAGTTCTTC	CSARSHNEQFF
-	TRBV29-1	TRBJ2-3	-	TGCAGCGGTACAAACCCAGGGGGCACAGATACGCAGTATTTT	CSGTNPGGTDTQYF
few	TRBV29-1	TRBJ2-5	-	TGCAGCGTTGAAGTCTCGGCAGGGGAGACCCAGTACTTC	CSVEVSAGETQYF
-	TRBV30	TRBJ1-4	-	TGTGCCTGGAGTCCCGCGGACGGGGAAAAACTGTTTTTT	CAWSPADGEKLFF
-	TRBV6-5	TRBJ2-5	-	TGTGCCAGCAAGCGAGTCGGTATAGCGGAGACCCAGTACTTC	CASKRVGIAETQYF
once	TRBV15	TRBJ2-7	-	TGTGCCACCAGCAGGGACAGACGGTACGAGCAGTACTTC	CATSRDRRYEQYF
few	TRBV5-6	TRBJ1-2	-	TGTGCCAGCAGCTTATCCGGGACATCTAACTATGGCTACACCTTC	CASSLSGTSNYGYTF
-	TRBV7-3	TRBJ2-3	-	TGTGCCAGCAGCCCAGGAGGTGCCTATTTT	CASSPGGAYF
-	TRBV7-9	TRBJ2-4	-	TGTGCCAGCAGCCCCTCCGGTGACCGGAACATTCAGTACTTC	CASSPSGDRNIQYF
-	TRBV20-1	TRBJ2-7	-	TGCAGTGCTAGAGTAGGGAACGAGCAGTACTTC	CSARVGNEQYF
-	TRBV30	TRBJ2-4	TRBD1	TGTGCCTGGAGTGTGACAGGGCAGGGCATTCAGTACTTC	CAWSVTGQGIQYF
few	TRBV19	TRBJ2-5	-	TGTGCCAGTGGGCCCAGGAACCAAGAGACCCAGTACTTC	CASGPRNQETQYF
few	TRBV10-3	TRBJ2-2	TRBD1	TGTGCCATCAGTGAGTCGACAGGGGCGGCCGGGGAGCTGTTTTTT	CAISESTGAAGELFF
-	TRBV2	TRBJ2-3	-	TGTGCCAGCAGACGGGCCCCCAGGGCAGATACGCAGTATTTT	CASRRAPRADTQYF
-	TRBV29-1	TRBJ1-1	-	TGCAGCGTTGAAGATAGGTCCTTTGGGACTGAAGCTTTCTTT	CSVEDRSFGTEAFF
few	TRBV4-2	TRBJ2-5	TRBD2	TGTGCCAGCAGCCAAGACGGGGGGGGCCAAGAGACCCAGTACTTC	CASSQDGGGQETQYF
-	TRBV27	TRBJ1-1	-	TGTGCCAGCAGAGAGACAGGACGGAACACTGAAGCTTTCTTT	CASRETGRNTEAFF
-	TRBV10-3	TRBJ2-2	-	TGTGCCACCCGTGGGGTTTCGAACACCGGGGAGCTGTTTTTT	CATRGVSNTGELFF
few	TRBV7-2	TRBJ2-7	-	TGTGCCAGCAGCGGCCGAGGGGATGGCGAGCAGTACTTC	CASSGRGDGEQYF
few	TRBV29-1	TRBJ1-2	-	TGCAGCGCTTCCGACGGTAACTATGGCTACACCTTC	CSASDGNYGYTF
-	TRBV2	TRBJ1-2	-	TGTGCCACCGAAAGACGGCGGGCCTATGGCTACACCTTC	CATERRRAYGYTF
-	TRBV6-6	TRBJ1-5	TRBD1	TGTGCCAGCATCAAATCTCGGCAGGGGGGAGATCAGCCCCAGCATTTT	CASIKSRQGGDQPQHF
few	TRBV18	TRBJ1-5	-	TGTGCCAGCTCACCTGAGTTCAGGAGCAATCAGCCCCAGCATTTT	CASSPEFRSNQPQHF
-	TRBV9	TRBJ1-2	-	TGTGCCAGCAGTCCCGGGCCGAGGGACTATGGCTACACCTTC	CASSPGPRDYGYTF
-	TRBV29-1	TRBJ2-4	TRBD2	TGCAGCGTTGAAGATCCAGGGAGGGCTAAAAACATTCAGTACTTC	CSVEDPGRAKNIQYF
-	TRBV7-9	TRBJ2-7	-	TGTGCCAGCAGCTTATTGCCCTCCCTGGGAGCGGTCTCCTACGAGCAGTACTTC	CASSLLPSLGAVSYEQYF
-	TRBV9	TRBJ1-3	TRBD1	TGTGCCAGCAGCGCGAAAGGACAGGCTGTCTCTGGAAACACCATATATTTT	CASSAKGQAVSGNTIYF
-	TRBV6-6	TRBJ2-7	-	TGTGCCAGCAGTTACCGGGACAAGCAGTACTTC	CASSYRDKQYF
few	TRBV4-2	TRBJ2-3	-	TGTGCCAGCAGCCAGGCGGACTCCTACACAGATACGCAGTATTTT	CASSQADSYTDTQYF
-	TRBV5-1	TRBJ1-1	-	TGCGCCAGCAGCTTGGACAGGGCGAACACTGAAGCTTTCTTT	CASSLDRANTEAFF
-	TRBV30	TRBJ2-1	TRBD1	TGTGCCTGGAGTCTAGGGACAGAAATCGACAATGAGCAGTTCTTC	CAWSLGTEIDNEQFF
-	TRBV6-5	TRBJ1-6	-	TGTGCCAGCAGTTACTCGAGGACAGCTAATTCACCCCTCCACTTT	CASSYSRTANSPLHF
once	TRBV13	TRBJ2-5	-	TGTGCCAGCAGCTCGACAGGGAGGAAGACCCAGTACTTC	CASSSTGRKTQYF
-	TRBV15	TRBJ1-2	-	TGTGCCACCAGCAGAGATGGGTTGGACCTATATGGCTACACCTTC	CATSRDGLDLYGYTF
once	TRBV30	TRBJ1-1	-	TGTGCCTGGAGTGTACACTCAAACACTGAAGCTTTCTTT	CAWSVHSNTEAFF
few	TRBV7-9	TRBJ2-6	TRBD2	TGTGCCAGCAGCTCCCCGGGGGGATGGAGGCCTGCTGGGGCCAACGTCCTGACTTTC	CASSSPGGWRPAGANVLTF
-	TRBV27	TRBJ1-2	-	TGTGCCAGCAGTGCCGGACCCGGGGAAAGTGGCTACACCTTC	CASSAGPGESGYTF
-	TRBV2	TRBJ1-6	-	TGTGCCAGCAGCCCTCGGAATAATTCACCCCTCCACTTT	CASSPRNNSPLHF
-	TRBV5-1	TRBJ2-5	TRBD1	TGCGCCAGCAGCTATGGGACAGCCCAAGAGACCCAGTACTTC	CASSYGTAQETQYF
few	TRBV7-9	TRBJ1-1	-	TGTGCCAGCAGCTTAGTAGCGGACACTGAAGCTTTCTTT	CASSLVADTEAFF
-	TRBV4-3	TRBJ1-6	-	TGCGCCAGCAGCCAAGAAAAGGGAACAGGCTCACCCCTCCACTTT	CASSQEKGTGSPLHF
-	TRBV29-1	TRBJ1-1	-	TGCAGCGTTAGGACGGAGACTGAAGCTTTCTTT	CSVRTETEAFF
-	TRBV4-1	TRBJ2-3	TRBD2	TGCGCCAGCAGCCAAGATTTAGTCGGGGGGGATACGCAGTATTTT	CASSQDLVGGDTQYF
-	TRBV15	TRBJ2-5	TRBD1	TGTGCCACCAGCAGAGACGGACAGGGCCAAGAGACCCAGTACTTC	CATSRDGQGQETQYF
-	TRBV11-2	TRBJ1-2	-	TGTGCCAGCAGCTTAGGGGTCAGGGCCCTCTATGGCTACACCTTC	CASSLGVRALYGYTF
-	TRBV7-2	TRBJ2-7	TRBD1	TGTGCCAGCAGCCTGGGACAGGGTCAGTCCTACGAGCAGTACTTC	CASSLGQGQSYEQYF
-	TRBV30	TRBJ1-5	-	TGTGCCTGGAGTGTAAGCCGGCTCAATCAGCCCCAGCATTTT	CAWSVSRLNQPQHF
once	TRBV7-6	TRBJ1-5	-	TGTGCCAGCAGCTTAGGAGGGGTCAATCAGCCCCAGCATTTT	CASSLGGVNQPQHF
-	TRBV30	TRBJ1-2	-	TGTGCCTGGAGTCCTTTACCTAACTATGGCTACACCTTC	CAWSPLPNYGYTF